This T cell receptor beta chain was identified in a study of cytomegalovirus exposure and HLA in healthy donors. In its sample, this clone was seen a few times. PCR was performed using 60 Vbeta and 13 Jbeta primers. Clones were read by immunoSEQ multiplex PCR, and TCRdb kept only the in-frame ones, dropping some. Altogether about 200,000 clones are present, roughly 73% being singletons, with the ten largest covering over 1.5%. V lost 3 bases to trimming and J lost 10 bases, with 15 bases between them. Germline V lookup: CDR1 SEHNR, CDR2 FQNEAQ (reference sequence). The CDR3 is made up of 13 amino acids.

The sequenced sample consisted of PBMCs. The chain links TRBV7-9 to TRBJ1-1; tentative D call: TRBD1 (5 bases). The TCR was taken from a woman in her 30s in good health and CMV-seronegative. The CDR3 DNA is TGTGCCAGCAGCTTCGGGACTTCGGAGATAGCTTTCTTT. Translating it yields CASSFGTSEIAFF.